This T cell receptor (beta chain) was recovered during a study of blood T cell repertoires in COVID-19. Study-wide context: Sites across the United States, Italy and Spain contributed samples from acute and convalescent COVID-19. Sources were T cells, B-cell-depleted T cells, or PBMCs; the material itself was cDNA or gDNA.

Enrolled during active infection, Seattle patients were then followed longitudinally. Measured with immunoSEQ multiplex PCR; TCRdb has only the in-frame clones, and not every one. The table shows tens of thousands of clones, with over 80% occurring only once. Germline V gene data show CDR1 as SGHDT and CDR2 as YYEEEE. This CDR3 has 14 residues. As to this clone: A junction end diverges from the germline sequence, so it may reflect a read error. The same CDR3 is also encoded by other DNA sequences in this sample.

The sample taken for sequencing was peripheral blood. The chain links TRBV5-6 to TRBJ2-7, with D maybe TRBD1 (5 bases). This sequence originates from a woman aged 80 or over with COVID-19, enrolled during active disease. As DNA, the CDR3 is TGTGCTAGCAGCTTGGGGCGCGGATCCTACGAGCAGTACTTC. Translated: CASSLGRGSYEQYF.